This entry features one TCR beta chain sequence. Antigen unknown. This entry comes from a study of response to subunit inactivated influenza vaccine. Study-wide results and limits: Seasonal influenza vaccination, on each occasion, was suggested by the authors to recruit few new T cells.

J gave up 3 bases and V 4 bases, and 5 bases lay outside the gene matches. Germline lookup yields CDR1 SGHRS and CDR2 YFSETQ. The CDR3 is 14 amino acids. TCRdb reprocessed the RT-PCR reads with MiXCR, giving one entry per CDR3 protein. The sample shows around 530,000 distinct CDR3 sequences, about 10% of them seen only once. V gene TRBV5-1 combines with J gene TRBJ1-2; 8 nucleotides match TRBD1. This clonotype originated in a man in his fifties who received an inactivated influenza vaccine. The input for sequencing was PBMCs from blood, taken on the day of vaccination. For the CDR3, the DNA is TGCGCCAGCAGCCTGGACAGGGCGGACTATGGCTACACCTTC. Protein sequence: CASSLDRADYGYTF. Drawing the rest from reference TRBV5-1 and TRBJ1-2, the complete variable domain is KAGVTQTPRYLIKTRGQQVTLSCSPISGHRSVSWYQQTPGQGLQFLFEYFSETQRNKGNFPGRFSGRQFSNSRSEMNVSTLELGDSALYLCASSLDRADYGYTFGSGTRLTVV.